The clone carrying this T cell receptor (beta chain) was observed a single time. Other DNA sequences within the sample encode an identical CDR3. Profiled with immunoSEQ multiplex PCR; TCRdb holds only in-frame clones, not every one. In the table there are millions of clones, 95% of which are singletons. The source of the sample is a study of shared clonotypes between healthy human individuals. The CDR3 runs to 14 residues. Germline V gene data show CDR1 as SGHRS and CDR2 as YFSETQ. Losses at the gene ends were 5 bases for V and 5 bases for J; bases not matched to a gene: 6. The sequenced sample was naive CD4+ T cells sorted from blood. Noted subset: CD45RA+ positively selected. The sequence came from a man between 18 and 29 years old in good health. The chain is built from TRBV5-1 and TRBJ1-4; 7 nucleotides match TRBD1. The CDR3 reads CASSFGTANEKLFF. CDR3 DNA: TGCGCCAGCAGTTTCGGGACAGCCAATGAAAAACTGTTTTTT.